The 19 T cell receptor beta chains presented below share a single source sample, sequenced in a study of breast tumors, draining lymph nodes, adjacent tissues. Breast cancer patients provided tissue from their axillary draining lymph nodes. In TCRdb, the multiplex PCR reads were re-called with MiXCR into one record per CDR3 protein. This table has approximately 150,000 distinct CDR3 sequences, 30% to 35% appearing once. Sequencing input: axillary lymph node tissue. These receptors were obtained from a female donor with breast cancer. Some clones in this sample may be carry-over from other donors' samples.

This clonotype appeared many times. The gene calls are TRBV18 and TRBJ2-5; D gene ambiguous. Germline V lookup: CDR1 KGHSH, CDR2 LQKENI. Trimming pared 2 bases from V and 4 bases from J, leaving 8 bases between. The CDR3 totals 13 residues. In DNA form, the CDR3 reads TGTGCCAGCTCACCAGGGTCTTTAGAGACCCAGTACTTC. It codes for CASSPGSLETQYF.

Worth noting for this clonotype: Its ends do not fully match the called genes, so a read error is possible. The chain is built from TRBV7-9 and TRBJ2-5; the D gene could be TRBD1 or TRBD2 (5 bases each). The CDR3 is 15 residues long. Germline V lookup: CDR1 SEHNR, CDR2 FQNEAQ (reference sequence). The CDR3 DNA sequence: TGTGCCAGCAGCTTATTTGGTGGGGCAGCTGGGACCCAATACTTC. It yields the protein CASSLFGGAAGTQYF.

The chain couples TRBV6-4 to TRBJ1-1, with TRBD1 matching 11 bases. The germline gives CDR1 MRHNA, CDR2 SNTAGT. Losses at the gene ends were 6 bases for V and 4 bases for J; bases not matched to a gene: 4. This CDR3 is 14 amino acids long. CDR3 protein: CASSPDRGLTEAFF. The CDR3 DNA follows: TGTGCCAGCAGCCCGGACAGGGGGCTCACTGAAGCTTTCTTT.

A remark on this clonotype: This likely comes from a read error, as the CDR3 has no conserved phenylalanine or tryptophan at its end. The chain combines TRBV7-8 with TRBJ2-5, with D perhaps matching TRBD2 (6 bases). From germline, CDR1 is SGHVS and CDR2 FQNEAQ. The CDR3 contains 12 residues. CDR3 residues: CVSCGTLGSQYL. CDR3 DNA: TGTGTCAGCTGCGGGACCCTCGGCTCCCAGTACCTC.

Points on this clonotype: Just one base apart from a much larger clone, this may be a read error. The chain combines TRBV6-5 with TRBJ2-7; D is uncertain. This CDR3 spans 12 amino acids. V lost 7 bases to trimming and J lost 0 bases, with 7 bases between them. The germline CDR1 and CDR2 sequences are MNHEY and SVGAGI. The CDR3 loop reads CASTRSSYEQYF. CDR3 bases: TGTGCCAGCACGCGTAGCTCCTACGAGCAGTACTTC.

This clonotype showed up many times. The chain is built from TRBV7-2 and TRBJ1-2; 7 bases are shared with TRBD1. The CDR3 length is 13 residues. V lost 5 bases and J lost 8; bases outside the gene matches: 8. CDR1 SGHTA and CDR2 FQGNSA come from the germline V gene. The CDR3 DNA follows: TGTGCCAGCAGCCCCCCAGACAGGGACGGCTACACCTTC. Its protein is CASSPPDRDGYTF.

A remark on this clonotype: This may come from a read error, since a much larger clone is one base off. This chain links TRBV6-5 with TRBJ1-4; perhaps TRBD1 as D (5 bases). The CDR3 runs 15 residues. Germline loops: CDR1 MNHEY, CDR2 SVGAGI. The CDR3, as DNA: TGTGCCAGCAGTCACTCAGGCCTGGGGGACCGAAAACTGTTTTTT. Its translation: CASSHSGLGDRKLFF.

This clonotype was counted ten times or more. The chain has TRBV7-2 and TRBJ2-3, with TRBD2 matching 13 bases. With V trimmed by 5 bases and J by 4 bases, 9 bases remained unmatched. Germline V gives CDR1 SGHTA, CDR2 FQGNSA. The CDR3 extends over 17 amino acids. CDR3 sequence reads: CASSIRLAGGVPDTQYF. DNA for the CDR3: TGTGCCAGCAGCATTCGACTAGCGGGGGGTGTCCCAGATACGCAGTATTTT.

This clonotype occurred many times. Written as DNA, the CDR3 is TGCGCCAGCAGCCGATCGGGTCTCCCAGGCACAGATACGCAGTATTTT. Encoded protein: CASSRSGLPGTDTQYF. The V call is TRBV4-1, the J call TRBJ2-3; D call uncertain. The germline V gene has CDR1 MGHRA and CDR2 YSYEKL. CDR3 size: 16 residues. With 4 bases removed from V and 1 base from J, the gap between germline ends came to 15 bases.

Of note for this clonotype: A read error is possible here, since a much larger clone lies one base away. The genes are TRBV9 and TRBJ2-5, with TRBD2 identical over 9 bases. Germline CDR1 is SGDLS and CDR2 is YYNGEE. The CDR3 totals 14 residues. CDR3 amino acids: CASSFSGGQETQPF. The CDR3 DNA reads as TGTGCCAGCAGCTTCAGCGGGGGGCAAGAGACCCAGCCCTTC.

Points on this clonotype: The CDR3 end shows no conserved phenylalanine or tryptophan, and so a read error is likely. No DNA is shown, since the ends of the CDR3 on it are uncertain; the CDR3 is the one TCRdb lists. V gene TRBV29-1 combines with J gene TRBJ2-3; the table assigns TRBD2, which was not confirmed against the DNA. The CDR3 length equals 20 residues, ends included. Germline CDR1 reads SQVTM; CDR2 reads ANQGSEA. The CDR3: CSLSPPTSGGRVGAQIRSQS.

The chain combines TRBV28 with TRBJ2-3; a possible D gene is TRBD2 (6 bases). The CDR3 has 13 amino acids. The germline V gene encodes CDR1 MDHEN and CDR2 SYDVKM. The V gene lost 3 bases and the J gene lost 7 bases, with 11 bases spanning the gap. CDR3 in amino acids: CASSFGGAYTQYF. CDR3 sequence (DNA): TGTGCCAGCAGTTTCGGAGGGGCTTATACGCAGTATTTT.

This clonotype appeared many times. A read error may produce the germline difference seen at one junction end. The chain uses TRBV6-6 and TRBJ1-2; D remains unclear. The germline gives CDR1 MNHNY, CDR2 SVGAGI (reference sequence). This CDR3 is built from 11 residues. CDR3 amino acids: CASSNYRGCTF. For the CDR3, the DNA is TGTGCCAGCAGCAACTATCGTGGCTGCACCTTC.

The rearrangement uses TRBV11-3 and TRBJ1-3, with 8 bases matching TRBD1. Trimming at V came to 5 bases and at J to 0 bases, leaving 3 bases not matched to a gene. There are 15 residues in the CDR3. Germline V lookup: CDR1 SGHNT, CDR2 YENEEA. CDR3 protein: CASSLGQGSGNTIYF. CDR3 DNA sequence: TGTGCCAGCAGCCTAGGACAGGGCTCTGGAAACACCATATATTTT. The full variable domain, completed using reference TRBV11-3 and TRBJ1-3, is EAGVVQSPRYKIIEKKQPVAFWCNPISGHNTLYWYLQNLGQGPELLIRYENEEAVDDSQLPKDRFSAERLKGVDSTLKIQPAELGDSAVYLCASSLGQGSGNTIYFGEGSWLTVV.

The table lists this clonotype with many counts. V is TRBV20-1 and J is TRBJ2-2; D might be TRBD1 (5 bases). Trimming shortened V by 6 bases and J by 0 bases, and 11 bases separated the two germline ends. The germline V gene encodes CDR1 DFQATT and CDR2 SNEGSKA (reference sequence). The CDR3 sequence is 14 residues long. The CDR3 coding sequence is TGCAGTGCAAGGCAGGGTCCGAACACCGGGGAGCTGTTTTTT. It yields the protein CSARQGPNTGELFF.

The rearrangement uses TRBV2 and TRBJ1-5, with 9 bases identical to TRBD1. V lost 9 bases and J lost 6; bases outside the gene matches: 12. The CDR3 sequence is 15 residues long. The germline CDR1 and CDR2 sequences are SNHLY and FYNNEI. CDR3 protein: CASLGEQGASQPQHF. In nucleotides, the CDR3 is TGTGCCAGTCTGGGGGAACAGGGGGCGAGTCAGCCCCAGCATTTT.

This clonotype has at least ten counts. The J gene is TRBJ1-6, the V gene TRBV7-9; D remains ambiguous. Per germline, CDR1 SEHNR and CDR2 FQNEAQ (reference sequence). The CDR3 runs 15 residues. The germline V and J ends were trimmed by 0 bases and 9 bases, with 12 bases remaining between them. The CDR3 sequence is CASSLAASSLSPLHF. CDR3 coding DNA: TGTGCCAGCAGCTTAGCGGCATCGTCTCTTTCACCCCTCCACTTT.

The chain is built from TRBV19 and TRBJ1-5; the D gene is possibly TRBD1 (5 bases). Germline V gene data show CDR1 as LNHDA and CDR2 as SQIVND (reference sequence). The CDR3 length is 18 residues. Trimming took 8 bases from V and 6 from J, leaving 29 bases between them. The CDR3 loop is CASSEVGTSGQIGQPQHF. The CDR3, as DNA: TGTGCCAGTTCCGAGGTCGGGACTAGCGGCCAAATTGGTCAGCCCCAGCATTTT.

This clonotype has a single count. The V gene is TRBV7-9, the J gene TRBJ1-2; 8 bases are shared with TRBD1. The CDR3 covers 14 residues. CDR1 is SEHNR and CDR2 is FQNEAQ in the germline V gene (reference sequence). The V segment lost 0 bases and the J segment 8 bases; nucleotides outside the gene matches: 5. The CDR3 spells CASSLAGRGQGYTF. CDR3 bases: TGTGCCAGCAGCTTAGCGGGCAGGGGGCAAGGCTACACCTTC.